Listed below are T cell receptor beta chains from one sample, sequenced in a study of OX40 agonist ivuxolimab in advanced cancers. Measured with immunoSEQ multiplex PCR; TCRdb has only the in-frame clones, and not every one. The data hold about 25,000 clones, with 86% observed a single time. The source material was CD4+ or CD8+ T cells sorted from blood, sampled in a trial of the OX40 agonist ivuxolimab. The receptor source for this set is an adult with an advanced solid tumor such as melanoma, head and neck, liver or kidney cancer. CDR3s include the opening cysteine and the closing phenylalanine or tryptophan. A D gene is named only where the DNA matches it firmly. Rows give clone size only sometimes, using once, few, many, or a class for an expanded clone.

J | size | D | V | DNA | CDR3
TRBJ1-3 | NA | TRBD1 | TRBV29-1 | TGCAGCGTTGTTTCTACAGGGGCTTCGGGAACCCACTCTGGAAACACCATATATTTT | CSVVSTGASGTHSGNTIYF
TRBJ2-7 | NA | NA | TRBV5-1 | TGCACCAGCAGCTTTGGCGGGTCCTACGAGCAGTACTTC | CTSSFGGSYEQYF
TRBJ2-7 | NA | NA | TRBV20-1 | TGCAGTGCTAGAGAGGGAGAGCAGTACTTC | CSAREGEQYF
TRBJ2-5 | NA | NA | TRBV9 | TGTGCCAGCAGCGTAGGGGGGAGCCAAGAGACCCAGTACTTC | CASSVGGSQETQYF
TRBJ2-1 | NA | NA | TRBV6-5 | TGTGCCAGCAGTTACAATAAACGATTTTTCGATGAGCAGTTCTTC | CASSYNKRFFDEQFF
TRBJ2-3 | NA | TRBD1 | TRBV11-3 | TGTGCCAGCAGGGACAGGGCCGCCTTT | CASRDRAAF
TRBJ2-3 | NA | TRBD1 | TRBV19 | TGTGCCAGTACCTTGCAGGGGGCAGATACGCAGTATTTT | CASTLQGADTQYF
TRBJ1-2 | NA | NA | TRBV15 | TGTGCCACCAGCAGAGGGGGGAATTTCTATGGCTACACCTTC | CATSRGGNFYGYTF
TRBJ1-2 | NA | NA | TRBV27 | TGTGCCAGCAGTCCCGGCCCGAAGTCCCACTATGGCTACACCTTC | CASSPGPKSHYGYTF
TRBJ1-3 | NA | NA | TRBV4-1 | TGCGCCAGCAGCCCAGAAGGAAACACCATATATTTT | CASSPEGNTIYF
TRBJ2-7 | few | TRBD1 | TRBV6-6 | TGTGCCAGCAGTTACGGGGACAGGCGAGGCGAGCAGTACTTC | CASSYGDRRGEQYF
TRBJ2-7 | NA | NA | TRBV13 | TGTGCCAGCAGCTTAGACAGGAGCTCCTACGAGCAGTACTTC | CASSLDRSSYEQYF
TRBJ2-7 | NA | NA | TRBV7-9 | TGTGCCAGCAGCTTAATTGGGGGCCCCAGCTACGAGCAGTACTTC | CASSLIGGPSYEQYF
TRBJ1-2 | NA | NA | TRBV7-2 | TGTGCCAGCAGCTTGGACCGCGGATCCTCGGGACCTAACTATGGCTACACCTTC | CASSLDRGSSGPNYGYTF
TRBJ2-2 | NA | NA | TRBV20-1 | TGCAGTGCTAGAGGTTCCCGGGGAGCTGTTTTT | CSARGSRGAVF
TRBJ2-5 | NA | NA | TRBV5-1 | TGCGCCAGCAGCGTTTCCAGGGGAGGGGAGACCCAGTACTTC | CASSVSRGGETQYF
TRBJ1-5 | NA | TRBD1 | TRBV6-5 | TGTGCCAGCAGTTACGGGCAGGGGGCGAGTCAGCCCCAGCATTTT | CASSYGQGASQPQHF
TRBJ1-2 | NA | NA | TRBV7-8 | TGTGCCAGCAGCCTCCCAGCCGCTAGCAGCAGCTATGGCTACACCTTC | CASSLPAASSSYGYTF
TRBJ2-3 | NA | TRBD2 | TRBV13 | TGTGCCAGCAGCCCTCTAGCGGGGGGGCGGACAGATACGCAGTATTTT | CASSPLAGGRTDTQYF
TRBJ2-7 | once | NA | TRBV11-2 | TGTGCCAGCAGCTTAGGACAGGGAGGGTACGAGCAGTACTTC | CASSLGQGGYEQYF
TRBJ1-2 | once | TRBD1 | TRBV5-1 | TGCGCCAGCAGCCTGACAGGGGGCGAGGCCTATGGCTACACCTTC | CASSLTGGEAYGYTF
TRBJ1-2 | NA | NA | TRBV5-1 | TGCGCCAGCAGCTTGAACGTCCGAACTGGCGGCTACACCTTC | CASSLNVRTGGYTF
TRBJ2-5 | once | TRBD2 | TRBV29-1 | TGCAGCGTTGATGGGAGCGGGGGGGCCTGGGAGACCCAGTACTTC | CSVDGSGGAWETQYF
TRBJ2-7 | once | NA | TRBV6-1 | TGTGCCAGCATGCCGCTCGACGGAACCTACGAGCAGTACTTC | CASMPLDGTYEQYF
TRBJ1-5 | few | NA | TRBV5-4 | TGTGCCAGCAGCTTGGGGGGGAGACACAATCAGCCCCAGCATTTT | CASSLGGRHNQPQHF
TRBJ1-3 | NA | NA | TRBV9 | TGTGCCAGCAGCGCGGGACAATACCTCTCTGGAAACACCATATATTTT | CASSAGQYLSGNTIYF
TRBJ1-5 | NA | NA | TRBV6-6 | TGTGCCAGCAGCTCTAATGAAATCTGGAGTCAGCCCCAGCATTTT | CASSSNEIWSQPQHF
TRBJ2-1 | NA | TRBD2 | TRBV9 | TGTGCCAGCAGCGAGAGCGGGAGCTCCTACAATGAGCAGTTCTTC | CASSESGSSYNEQFF
TRBJ2-1 | NA | TRBD2 | TRBV9 | TGTGCCAGCAGCGTAGGCGGGGGGGCCTACAATGAGCAGTTCTTC | CASSVGGGAYNEQFF
TRBJ2-1 | NA | NA | TRBV11-3 | TGTGCCAGCAGCCCTGGGGCCTATAGCAGTGAGCAGTTCTTC | CASSPGAYSSEQFF
TRBJ1-1 | NA | TRBD1 | TRBV28 | TGTGCCGGATCGCGGACAGGTCGGAACACTGAAGCTTTCTTT | CAGSRTGRNTEAFF
TRBJ2-7 | NA | NA | TRBV5-6 | NA | CASSFGAGTQVF
TRBJ1-3 | NA | TRBD1 | TRBV28 | TGTGCCAGCAGTTTGGTGGACAGGGGCCCTGGAAACACCATATATTTT | CASSLVDRGPGNTIYF
TRBJ2-7 | NA | NA | TRBV21-1 | NA | CASSKKKRAFARGSYEQYF
TRBJ1-1 | NA | NA | TRBV7-9 | TGTGCCAGCAGACCCGGGGAGAACACTGAAGCTTTCTTT | CASRPGENTEAFF
TRBJ1-2 | NA | NA | TRBV6-5 | TGTGCCAGCAGTTACTATAACAGCTATGGCTACACCTTC | CASSYYNSYGYTF
TRBJ2-3 | NA | NA | TRBV18 | TGTGCCAGCTCACCAGCGCCTAGCCCCATCCCCAGCACAGATACGCAGTATTTT | CASSPAPSPIPSTDTQYF
TRBJ2-1 | NA | NA | TRBV2 | TGTGCCAGCACAATTAACCCAGACGAGCAGTTCTTC | CASTINPDEQFF
TRBJ2-1 | NA | NA | TRBV18 | TGTGCCAGCTCACCAGGGGACAATGAGCAGTTCTTC | CASSPGDNEQFF
TRBJ2-3 | NA | TRBD1 | TRBV27 | TGTGCCAGCAGTCAGCGGGACAGGGTGTCAGATACGCAGTATTTT | CASSQRDRVSDTQYF
TRBJ1-2 | few | TRBD1 | TRBV7-9 | TGTGCCAGCAGCACCACAGGGGGCTTCTATGGCTACACCTTC | CASSTTGGFYGYTF
TRBJ2-1 | NA | NA | TRBV7-9 | TGTGCCAGCAGCTTAGTAGCGGACTCCTACAATGAGCAGTTCTTC | CASSLVADSYNEQFF
TRBJ2-1 | NA | NA | TRBV5-1 | TGCGCCAGCAGCTTGGGTGGGGAGCAGTTCTTC | CASSLGGEQFF
TRBJ2-2 | NA | NA | TRBV25-1 | TGTGCCAGCAGTTGGAACGCGAACACCGGGGAGCTGTTTTTT | CASSWNANTGELFF
TRBJ1-1 | NA | NA | TRBV7-9 | TGTGCCAGCAGGGAGGTCACTGAAGCTTTCTTT | CASREVTEAFF
TRBJ2-1 | NA | NA | TRBV4-1 | TGCGCCAGCAGCCAAGGGACAGACAATGAGCAGTTCTTC | CASSQGTDNEQFF
TRBJ2-1 | NA | TRBD2 | TRBV27 | TGTGCCAGCAGTCCGCCTAGCGGGGGGTACAATGAGCAGTTCTTC | CASSPPSGGYNEQFF
TRBJ2-3 | NA | NA | TRBV5-1 | TGCGCCAGCAGCTTAAAGGGTACGCAGTATTTT | CASSLKGTQYF
TRBJ1-1 | NA | NA | TRBV4-1 | TGCGCCAGCAGCCAAGAGGGGGAAGCTTTCTTT | CASSQEGEAFF
TRBJ2-5 | NA | NA | TRBV7-9 | TGTGCCAGCAGCTTAAGGATAGCGGCGCAAGAGACCCAGTACTTC | CASSLRIAAQETQYF
TRBJ2-7 | NA | TRBD1 | TRBV30 | TGTGCCTGGAGTTACAGGGGGGATTATCGCGAGCAGTACTTC | CAWSYRGDYREQYF
TRBJ2-7 | NA | TRBD1 | TRBV27 | TGTGCCAGCAGTACCGGGACAGGGGGCTACGAGCAGTACTTC | CASSTGTGGYEQYF
TRBJ2-5 | NA | NA | TRBV7-9 | TGTGCCAGCAGCTTAAGGCAGCGCGAGACCCAGTACTTC | CASSLRQRETQYF
TRBJ1-2 | NA | NA | TRBV27 | TGTGCCAGCAAGTACAGCTCCCTCGGCTATGGCTACACCTTC | CASKYSSLGYGYTF
TRBJ2-7 | NA | NA | TRBV6-1 | TGTGCCAGCAGTGAAGCGGGACCCCCTCAGTCTTACGAGCAGTACTTC | CASSEAGPPQSYEQYF
TRBJ1-5 | few | NA | TRBV7-9 | TGTGCCAGCAGCTTAGAAGGTTTGGGGAATCAGCCCCAGCATTTT | CASSLEGLGNQPQHF
TRBJ1-2 | NA | TRBD1 | TRBV11-2 | TGTGCCAGCAGCTTCGACAGGGGCTCTGGCTACACCTTC | CASSFDRGSGYTF
TRBJ1-2 | NA | NA | TRBV27 | TGTGCCAGCAGTTTAGCAGCTAGTAACTATGGCTACACCTTC | CASSLAASNYGYTF
TRBJ1-1 | NA | NA | TRBV2 | TGTGCCAGCAGTGAAATTCAGGCTCCTATGAACACTGAAGCTTTCTTT | CASSEIQAPMNTEAFF
TRBJ2-2 | few | NA | TRBV19 | TGTGCCAGTAGTGGACTTACTCTTACTAGCCCGAACACCGGGGAGCTGTTTTTT | CASSGLTLTSPNTGELFF